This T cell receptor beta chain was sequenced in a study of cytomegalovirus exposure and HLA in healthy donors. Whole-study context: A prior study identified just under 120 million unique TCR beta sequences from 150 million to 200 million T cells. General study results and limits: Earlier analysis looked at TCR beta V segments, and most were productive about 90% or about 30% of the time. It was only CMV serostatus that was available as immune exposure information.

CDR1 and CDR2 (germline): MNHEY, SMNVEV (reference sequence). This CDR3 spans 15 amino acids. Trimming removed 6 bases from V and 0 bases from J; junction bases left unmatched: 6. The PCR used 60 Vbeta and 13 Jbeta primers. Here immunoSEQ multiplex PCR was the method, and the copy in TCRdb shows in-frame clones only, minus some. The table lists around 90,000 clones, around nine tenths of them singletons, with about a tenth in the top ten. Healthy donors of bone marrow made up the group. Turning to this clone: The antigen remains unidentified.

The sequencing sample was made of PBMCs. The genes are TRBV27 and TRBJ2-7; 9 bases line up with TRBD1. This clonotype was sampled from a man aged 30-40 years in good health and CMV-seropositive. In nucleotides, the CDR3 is TGTGCCAGCAGCCGACAGGGGGTTGGCTCCTACGAGCAGTACTTC. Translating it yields CASSRQGVGSYEQYF.